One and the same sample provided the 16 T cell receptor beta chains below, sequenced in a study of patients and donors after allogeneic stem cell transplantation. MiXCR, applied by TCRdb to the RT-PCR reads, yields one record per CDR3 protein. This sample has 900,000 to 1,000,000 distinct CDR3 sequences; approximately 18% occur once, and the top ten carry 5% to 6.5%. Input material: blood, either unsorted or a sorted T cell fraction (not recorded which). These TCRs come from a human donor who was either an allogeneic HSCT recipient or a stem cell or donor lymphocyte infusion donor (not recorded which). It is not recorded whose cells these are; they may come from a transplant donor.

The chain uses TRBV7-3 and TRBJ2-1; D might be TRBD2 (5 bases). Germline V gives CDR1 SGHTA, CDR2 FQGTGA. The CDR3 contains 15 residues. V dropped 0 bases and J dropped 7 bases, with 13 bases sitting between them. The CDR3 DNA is TGTGCCAGCAGCTTAACGGGAGATGGTGTAAATGAGCAGTTCTTC. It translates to CASSLTGDGVNEQFF.

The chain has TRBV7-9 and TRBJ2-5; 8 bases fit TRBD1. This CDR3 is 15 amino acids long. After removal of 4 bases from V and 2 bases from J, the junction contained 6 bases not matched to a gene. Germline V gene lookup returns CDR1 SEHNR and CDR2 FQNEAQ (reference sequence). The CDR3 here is CASSSGQVGQETQYF. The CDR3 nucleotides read TGTGCCAGCAGCTCGGGACAGGTCGGTCAAGAGACCCAGTACTTC.

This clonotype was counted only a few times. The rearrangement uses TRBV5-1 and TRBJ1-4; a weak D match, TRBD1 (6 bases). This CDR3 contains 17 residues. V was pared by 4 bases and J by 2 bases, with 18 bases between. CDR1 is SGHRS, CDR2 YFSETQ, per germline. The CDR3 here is CASSRGTPQTTNEKLFF. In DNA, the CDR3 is TGCGCCAGCAGCCGCGGGACACCTCAAACCACTAATGAAAAACTGTTTTTT.

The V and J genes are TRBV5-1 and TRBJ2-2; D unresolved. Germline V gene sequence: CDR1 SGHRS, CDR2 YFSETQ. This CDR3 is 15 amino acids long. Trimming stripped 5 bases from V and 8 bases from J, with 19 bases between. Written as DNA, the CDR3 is TGCGCCAGCAGAGTCCAAACCCGGTTTCCGGGGGAGCTGTTTTTT. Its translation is CASRVQTRFPGELFF.

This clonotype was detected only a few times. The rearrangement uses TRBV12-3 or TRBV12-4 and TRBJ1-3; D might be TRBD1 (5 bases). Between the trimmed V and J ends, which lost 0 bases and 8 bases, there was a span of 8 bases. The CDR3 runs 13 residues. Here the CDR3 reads CASSLAGEDTIYF. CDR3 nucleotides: TGTGCCAGCAGTTTAGCAGGGGAGGACACCATATATTTT.

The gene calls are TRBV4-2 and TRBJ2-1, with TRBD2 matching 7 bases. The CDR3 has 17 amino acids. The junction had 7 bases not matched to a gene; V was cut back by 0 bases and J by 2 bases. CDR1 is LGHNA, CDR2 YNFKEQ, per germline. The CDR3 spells CASSQDSASGAYNEQFF. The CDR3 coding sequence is TGTGCCAGCAGCCAAGATTCGGCCAGCGGGGCCTACAATGAGCAGTTCTTC.

This CDR3 reads CASSLGGLHANEQFF. CDR3 sequence (DNA): TGTGCCAGCAGCTTAGGCGGACTCCATGCCAATGAGCAGTTCTTC. The rearrangement links TRBV7-9 to TRBJ2-1; maybe TRBD2 (5 bases). The V gene's germline CDR1 is SEHNR and CDR2 FQNEAQ (reference sequence). V lost 1 base and J 6 bases, leaving 13 bases between the germline ends. The CDR3 totals 15 residues.

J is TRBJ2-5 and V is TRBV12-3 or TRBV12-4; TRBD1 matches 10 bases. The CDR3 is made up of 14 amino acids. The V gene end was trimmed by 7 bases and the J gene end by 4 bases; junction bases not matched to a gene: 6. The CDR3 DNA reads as TGTGCCAGCACCGGGGGACAGGGGAGAGAGACCCAGTACTTC. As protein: CASTGGQGRETQYF.

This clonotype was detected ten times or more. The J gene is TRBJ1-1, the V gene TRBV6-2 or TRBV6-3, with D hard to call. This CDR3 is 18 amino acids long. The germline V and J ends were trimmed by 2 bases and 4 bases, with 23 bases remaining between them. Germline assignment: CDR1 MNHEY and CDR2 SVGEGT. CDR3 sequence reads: CASSYVATVGIWGTEAFF. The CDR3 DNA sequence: TGTGCCAGCAGTTACGTAGCCACGGTTGGGATTTGGGGCACTGAAGCTTTCTTT.

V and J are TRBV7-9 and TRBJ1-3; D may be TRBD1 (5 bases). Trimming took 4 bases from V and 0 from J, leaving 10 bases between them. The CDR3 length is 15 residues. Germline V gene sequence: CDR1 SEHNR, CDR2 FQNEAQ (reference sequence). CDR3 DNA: TGTGCCAGCAGCTATGAGGGGAGCTCTGGAAACACCATATATTTT. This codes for CASSYEGSSGNTIYF.

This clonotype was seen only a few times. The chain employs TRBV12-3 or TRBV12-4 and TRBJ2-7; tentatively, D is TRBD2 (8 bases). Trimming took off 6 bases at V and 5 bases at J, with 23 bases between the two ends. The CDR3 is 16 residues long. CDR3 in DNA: TGTGCCAGCAGCATCGGGGGGGGCAGGGGGACCGACGAGCAGTACTTC. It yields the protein CASSIGGGRGTDEQYF.

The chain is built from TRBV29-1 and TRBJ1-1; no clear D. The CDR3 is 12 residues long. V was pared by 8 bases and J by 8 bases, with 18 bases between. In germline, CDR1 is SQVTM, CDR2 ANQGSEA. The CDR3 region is CSPLRPSEEAFF. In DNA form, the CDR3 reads TGCAGCCCCTTAAGGCCGTCGGAAGAAGCTTTCTTT.

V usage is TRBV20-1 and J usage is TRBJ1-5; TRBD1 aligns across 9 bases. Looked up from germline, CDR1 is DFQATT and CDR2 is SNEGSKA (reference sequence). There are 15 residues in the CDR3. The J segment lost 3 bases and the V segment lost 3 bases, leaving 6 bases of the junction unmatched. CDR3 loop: CSARPDRGPNQPQHF. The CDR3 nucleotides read TGCAGTGCTAGGCCGGACAGGGGCCCCAATCAGCCCCAGCATTTT.

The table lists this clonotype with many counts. The CDR3 DNA reads as TGTGCCAGCAGTTACCAACAGGTTGGCGGCTACACCTTC. Translating it yields CASSYQQVGGYTF. The chain couples TRBV12-3 or TRBV12-4 to TRBJ1-2; TRBD1 is a possible D gene (5 bases). The CDR3 has 13 residues. Trimming removed 4 bases at V and 8 bases at J, with 14 bases between.

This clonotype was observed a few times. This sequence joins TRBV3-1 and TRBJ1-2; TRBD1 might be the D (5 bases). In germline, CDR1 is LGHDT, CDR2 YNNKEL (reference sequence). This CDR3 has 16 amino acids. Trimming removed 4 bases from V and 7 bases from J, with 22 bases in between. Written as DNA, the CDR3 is TGTGCCAGCAGCCCTCGCCTGAAAGGGGCCCGCGGTGGCTACACCTTC. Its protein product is CASSPRLKGARGGYTF.

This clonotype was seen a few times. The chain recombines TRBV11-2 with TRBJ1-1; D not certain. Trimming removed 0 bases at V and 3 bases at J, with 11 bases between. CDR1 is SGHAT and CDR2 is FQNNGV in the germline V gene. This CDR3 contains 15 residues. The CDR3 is CASSLERVMYTEAFF. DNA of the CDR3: TGTGCCAGCAGCTTAGAACGGGTTATGTACACTGAAGCTTTCTTT.